This TCR beta chain was observed in a study of spatial heterogeneity in lung cancer. Across the whole study: The average count in raw reads for each unique TCR and UMI combination exceeded 9.5 appearances. Points from the study as a whole: Tracking of tumor mutation counts was seen in expanded intratumoral alpha and beta TCR counts. Coverage was estimated at around 7% of tumor T cells for alpha chains and around 12% for beta chains.

The time point is: sample taken at primary tumor resection. TCRdb reprocessed the 5' RACE reads with MiXCR, giving one entry per CDR3 protein. The sample records some 6,000 distinct CDR3 sequences, around 6.7% being singletons. In this sample, this clonotype turned up many times. Its antigen is as yet unknown. The germline V gene has CDR1 SGHRS and CDR2 YFSETQ. The CDR3 has 16 amino acids. V lost 3 bases, J lost 4 bases, and 7 bases stayed unmatched. Specimen: lung tumor tissue, collected at surgery. This TCR derives from a male donor with early-stage non-small cell lung cancer. The chain couples TRBV5-1 to TRBJ1-4; 9 bases line up with TRBD1. CDR3 in amino acids: CASSWDPGQGNEKLFF. CDR3 DNA sequence: TGCGCCAGCAGCTGGGACCCGGGACAGGGTAATGAAAAACTGTTTTTT. The whole variable domain, remainder taken from reference TRBV5-1 and TRBJ1-4, is KAGVTQTPRYLIKTRGQQVTLSCSPISGHRSVSWYQQTPGQGLQFLFEYFSETQRNKGNFPGRFSGRQFSNSRSEMNVSTLELGDSALYLCASSWDPGQGNEKLFFGSGTQLSVL.